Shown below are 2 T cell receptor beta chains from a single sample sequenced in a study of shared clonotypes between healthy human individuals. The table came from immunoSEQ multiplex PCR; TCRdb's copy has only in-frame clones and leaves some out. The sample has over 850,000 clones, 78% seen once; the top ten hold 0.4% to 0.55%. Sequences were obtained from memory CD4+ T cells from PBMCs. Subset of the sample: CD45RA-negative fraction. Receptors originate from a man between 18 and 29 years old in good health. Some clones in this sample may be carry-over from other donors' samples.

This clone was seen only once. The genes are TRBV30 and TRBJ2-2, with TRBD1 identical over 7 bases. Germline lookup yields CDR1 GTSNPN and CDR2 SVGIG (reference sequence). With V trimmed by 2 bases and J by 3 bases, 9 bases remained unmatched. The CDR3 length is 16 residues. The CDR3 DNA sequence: TGTGCCTGGAGTACCCCGTGGGACAGATACACCGGGGAGCTGTTTTTT. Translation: CAWSTPWDRYTGELFF.

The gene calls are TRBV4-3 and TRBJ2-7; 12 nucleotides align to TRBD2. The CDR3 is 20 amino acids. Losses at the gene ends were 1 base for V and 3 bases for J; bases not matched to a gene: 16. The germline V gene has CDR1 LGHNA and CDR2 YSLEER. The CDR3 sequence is CASSQGPMGLAGGPGYEQYF. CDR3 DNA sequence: TGCGCCAGCAGCCAAGGACCCATGGGGCTAGCGGGAGGGCCGGGCTACGAGCAGTACTTC.